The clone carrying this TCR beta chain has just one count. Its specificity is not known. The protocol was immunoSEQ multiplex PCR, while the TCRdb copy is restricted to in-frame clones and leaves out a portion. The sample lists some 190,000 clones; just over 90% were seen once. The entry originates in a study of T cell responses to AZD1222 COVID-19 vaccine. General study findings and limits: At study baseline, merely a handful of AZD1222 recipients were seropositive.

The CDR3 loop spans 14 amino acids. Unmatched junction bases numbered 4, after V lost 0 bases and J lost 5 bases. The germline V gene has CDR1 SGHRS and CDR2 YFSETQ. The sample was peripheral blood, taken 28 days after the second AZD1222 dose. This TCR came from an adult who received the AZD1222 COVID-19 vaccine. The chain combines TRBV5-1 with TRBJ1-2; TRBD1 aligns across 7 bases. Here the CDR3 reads CASSLVIRGYGYTF. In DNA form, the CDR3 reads TGCGCCAGCAGCTTGGTCATCAGGGGGTATGGCTACACCTTC. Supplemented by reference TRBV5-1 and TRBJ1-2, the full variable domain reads KAGVTQTPRYLIKTRGQQVTLSCSPISGHRSVSWYQQTPGQGLQFLFEYFSETQRNKGNFPGRFSGRQFSNSRSEMNVSTLELGDSALYLCASSLVIRGYGYTFGSGTRLTVV.